These 16 T cell receptor beta chains were sequenced from one sample in a study of shared clonotypes between healthy human individuals. Measured with immunoSEQ multiplex PCR; TCRdb has only the in-frame clones, and not every one. The sample has over a million clones; about 80% are singletons. Material for sequencing was memory CD4+ T cells from PBMCs. As to subset: CD45RA-negative fraction. All receptors come from a man aged 18 to 35 in good health. Some clones in this sample may be carry-over from other donors' samples.

As for this clone: This CDR3 is also generated by other DNA sequences in the sample. This sequence joins TRBV20-1 and TRBJ2-7; D unclear. Deletions cut 0 bases from V and 3 bases from J, with 0 bases between. The V gene's germline CDR1 is DFQATT and CDR2 SNEGSKA (reference sequence). CDR3 length: 10 residues. The CDR3 loop reads CSARDYEQYF. The CDR3 nucleotides are TGCAGTGCTAGAGACTACGAGCAGTACTTC.

The V call is TRBV30, the J call TRBJ2-3; 14 bases are shared with TRBD2. The CDR3 length is 17 residues. CDR1 and CDR2 from the germline V gene are GTSNPN and SVGIG (reference sequence). V lost 5 bases and J lost 1; bases outside the gene matches: 8. The CDR3 loop is CAWRRTSGRRGTDTQYF. In DNA form, the CDR3 reads TGTGCCTGGCGACGGACTAGCGGGAGGCGAGGCACAGATACGCAGTATTTT.

The genes are TRBV7-9 and TRBJ1-2, with 8 bases fitting TRBD1. Trimming removed 1 base from V and 8 bases from J; junction bases left unmatched: 6. The CDR3 is 14 residues long. Germline V gene sequence: CDR1 SEHNR, CDR2 FQNEAQ (reference sequence). CDR3 DNA sequence: TGTGCCAGCAGCTTAGTTCACAGGGGGGACGGCTACACCTTC. Translated: CASSLVHRGDGYTF.

This clone was observed a handful of times. This is likely an artifact of a read error, given a far larger clone one base away. Other DNA sequences in this specimen translate into the identical CDR3. This chain joins TRBV7-3 and TRBJ2-1; TRBD2 aligns across 11 bases. V was clipped by 3 bases and J by 5 bases; unmatched bases: 3. CDR1 SGHTA and CDR2 FQGTGA come from the germline V gene. CDR3 length: 15 amino acids. CDR3 in amino acids: CASSFGLAGNNEQFF. CDR3 nucleotides: TGTGCCAGCAGCTTCGGACTAGCGGGCAACAATGAGCAGTTCTTC.

V is TRBV5-6 and J is TRBJ2-3; 8 bases fit TRBD2. V gave up 2 bases and J gave up 1 base; unmatched junction bases: 6. The germline V gene encodes CDR1 SGHDT and CDR2 YYEEEE. This CDR3 is 16 amino acids long. DNA for the CDR3: TGTGCCAGCAGCTTAACACTAGCGGCTGGCACAGATACGCAGTATTTT. Amino acid sequence: CASSLTLAAGTDTQYF.

The chain links TRBV19 to TRBJ2-7; 7 nucleotides line up with TRBD2. Germline CDR1 reads LNHDA; CDR2 reads SQIVND (reference sequence). The CDR3 consists of 16 residues. V lost 0 bases and J lost 4; bases outside the gene matches: 9. CDR3 DNA: TGTGCCAGTAGTATAGATGGTACGGGAGGCTTGTACGAGCAGTACTTC. This encodes CASSIDGTGGLYEQYF.

A few counts support this clone. The rearrangement joins TRBV19 to TRBJ1-5; no reliable D call. Germline CDR1 is LNHDA and CDR2 is SQIVND (reference sequence). Between the trimmed V and J ends, which lost 10 bases and 3 bases, there was a span of 13 bases. The CDR3 totals 13 residues. CDR3 sequence: CATTRGINQPQHF. In DNA, the CDR3 is TGTGCCACCACGCGAGGGATCAATCAGCCCCAGCATTTT.

The rearrangement links TRBV29-1 to TRBJ1-4; possible D gene TRBD1, 6 bases. Looked up from germline, CDR1 is SQVTM and CDR2 is ANQGSEA. Trimming shortened V by 7 bases and J by 7 bases, and 16 bases separated the two germline ends. The length of the CDR3 is 13 residues. DNA for the CDR3: TGCAGCGCTGGCAGGGGCGTGGGTGAAAAACTGTTTTTT. As protein: CSAGRGVGEKLFF.

The rearrangement links TRBV29-1 to TRBJ2-3; 9 bases match TRBD1. V lost 7 bases to trimming and J lost 0 bases; unmatched junction nucleotides: 8. Per the germline V gene, CDR1 is SQVTM and CDR2 is ANQGSEA. There are 15 residues in the CDR3. The CDR3 loop is CSAEGQGRSTDTQYF. In DNA, the CDR3 is TGCAGCGCCGAGGGACAGGGAAGAAGCACAGATACGCAGTATTTT.

The CDR3 DNA reads as TGCGCCAGCAGCCTGGCTACTCTAGGCCAGAGCTCCTACGAGCAGTACTTC. It translates to CASSLATLGQSSYEQYF. The chain carries TRBV5-1 and TRBJ2-7; D is unresolved. This CDR3 is 17 amino acids long. The V gene lost 4 bases and the J gene lost 0 bases, with 20 bases spanning the gap. Germline values: CDR1 SGHRS, CDR2 YFSETQ.

To note about this clone: The identical CDR3 is also encoded by other nucleotide sequences in the sample. The chain has TRBV7-6 and TRBJ2-3; a weak D match, TRBD2 (5 bases). The CDR3 is 12 amino acids. With 3 bases removed from V and 6 bases from J, the gap between germline ends came to 7 bases. Germline values: CDR1 SGHVS, CDR2 FNYEAQ. DNA for the CDR3: TGTGCCAGCAGCTTCCGAGGGGATACGCAGTATTTT. Amino acid sequence: CASSFRGDTQYF.

This chain's CDR3 is CAWSVQLAGGNEQFF. CDR3 nucleotide sequence: TGTGCCTGGAGTGTACAACTAGCGGGAGGGAATGAGCAGTTCTTC. This rearrangement joins TRBV30 to TRBJ2-1; 13 nucleotides align to TRBD2. Germline V gives CDR1 GTSNPN, CDR2 SVGIG (reference sequence). There are 15 residues in the CDR3. The trim removed 0 bases at V and 7 bases at J, leaving 3 bases unmatched.

V gene TRBV10-3 combines with J gene TRBJ2-1; D gene ambiguous. V was shortened by 4 bases and J by 6 bases, with 7 bases between the two germline ends. Germline V gene lookup returns CDR1 ENHRY and CDR2 SYGVKD. The length of the CDR3 is 12 residues. The CDR3 bases are TGTGCCATCAGTGGGGTCATCAATGAGCAGTTCTTC. Encoded protein: CAISGVINEQFF.

CDR3 nucleotides: TGTGCCATCAGGACACAGGGGGAGAACACTGAAGCTTTCTTT. It yields the protein CAIRTQGENTEAFF. The V and J genes are TRBV10-3 and TRBJ1-1; 8 nucleotides line up with TRBD1. From germline, CDR1 is ENHRY and CDR2 SYGVKD. The CDR3 length is 14 residues. The junction had 4 bases not matched to a gene; V was cut back by 6 bases and J by 1 base.

The chain is built from TRBV11-2 and TRBJ1-2; the D is unclear. The germline V and J ends were trimmed by 4 bases and 4 bases, with 10 bases remaining between them. CDR3 size: 13 residues. Germline V gene sequence: CDR1 SGHAT, CDR2 FQNNGV. CDR3 sequence: CASSSSRSYGYTF. CDR3 bases: TGTGCCAGCAGCTCCTCTCGAAGCTATGGCTACACCTTC.

The chain links TRBV5-8 to TRBJ2-1; 8 bases match TRBD2. CDR1 SGHTS and CDR2 YDEGEE come from the germline V gene. The CDR3 sequence is 16 residues long. With V trimmed by 4 bases and J by 9 bases, 15 bases remained unmatched. Written as DNA, the CDR3 is TGTGCCAGCAGCCGCGGGGCGGGAGGTTACGGGGGTGAGCAGTTCTTC. Encoded protein: CASSRGAGGYGGEQFF.